This TCR beta chain came from a study of blood T cell repertoires in COVID-19. Overall study: Samples of COVID-19 (acute and convalescent) were obtained from the United States, Italy and Spain. T cells, B-cell-depleted T cells, or PBMCs provided the cDNA or gDNA that served as material.

Trimming stripped 0 bases from V and 4 bases from J, with 12 bases between. CDR1 and CDR2 from the germline V gene are ENHRY and SYGVKD. The CDR3 has 15 residues. Authors' analysis steps: Amplification of reference gene primers was used by the study to estimate nucleated cell counts. Libraries were prepared by immunoSEQ multiplex PCR; TCRdb keeps only in-frame clonotypes and omits some of them. Clone size and the V and J calls come from that table; the DNA yielded D and trimming. Of roughly 330,000 clones in the sample, about four fifths were seen once. This sequence joins TRBV10-3 and TRBJ1-1; no clear D. This clonotype was obtained from a woman in her forties or fifties with acute or convalescent COVID-19. Sequencing input: peripheral blood. In DNA form, the CDR3 reads TGTGCCATCAGTGAGTCAGAGGGCTTTATCACTGAAGCTTTCTTT. Protein sequence: CAISESEGFITEAFF.